The entry that follows covers one TCR beta chain sequence. Generated by immunoSEQ multiplex PCR, the TCRdb table keeps only in-frame clones and is missing some. The table includes tens of thousands of clones, roughly 94% detected once. This sample is part of a study of T cell changes during pregnancy in multiple sclerosis. Germline V CDR1 and CDR2: MRHNA, SNTAGT. The CDR3 spans 14 residues. The V segment lost 8 bases and the J segment 7 bases; nucleotides outside the gene matches: 6. The source is a female donor with multiple sclerosis, enrolled in a pregnancy study. The rearrangement uses TRBV6-4 and TRBJ2-2; 11 bases fit TRBD1. The sequencing here drew on peripheral blood, taken after pregnancy. CDR3 protein: CASGGTGGVGELFF. DNA for the CDR3: TGTGCCAGCGGGGGGACAGGGGGGGTCGGGGAGCTGTTTTTT.